This T cell receptor beta chain comes out of a study of cytomegalovirus exposure and HLA in healthy donors. Study-wide findings and caveats: For presence/absence analyses, sequencing depth was assumed to be roughly uniform across donors.

PCR was performed using 60 Vbeta and 13 Jbeta primers. Produced via immunoSEQ multiplex PCR; TCRdb's table is partial and in-frame only. The data contain 160,000 or so clones, roughly 88% of them seen just once; the ten biggest clones take up around 6%. In germline, CDR1 is SGHRS, CDR2 YFSETQ. V was clipped by 4 bases and J by 5 bases, with 18 bases between them. The CDR3 sequence is 15 residues long. Of note for this clone: The antigen remains unidentified.

The chain is built from TRBV5-1 and TRBJ2-5; D ambiguous. Sequenced input: PBMCs. The receptor was derived from a man aged 50 to 60 in good health and CMV-seropositive. The CDR3 protein is CASSASGSPRETQYF. CDR3 nucleotides: TGCGCCAGCAGCGCCTCCGGGTCCCCAAGGGAGACCCAGTACTTC.